A single sample is the source of the 10 T cell receptor beta chains below, sequenced in a study of human T cells and chemical hapten exposure. TCRdb re-called the RACE reads through MiXCR, storing one row per CDR3 protein. The table shows just under 350,000 distinct CDR3 sequences, with 6% to 8.5% occurring only once. The time point is: patch test 1, 2 weeks after DPC sensitization. The treatment denotes: therapeutic diphenylcyclopropenone sensitization with weekly scalp DPC. The material was whole blood, obtained in connection with sensitization to the hapten diphenylcyclopropenone (DPC). These receptors all stem from a woman aged 18-35 years with alopecia areata. Some clones in this sample may be carry-over from other donors' samples.

In this sample, this clonotype turned up a few times. The chain has TRBV12-3 or TRBV12-4 and TRBJ1-1; unclear D gene. This CDR3 has 13 residues. V dropped 6 bases and J dropped 1 base, with 9 bases sitting between them. CDR3: CASSRPGNTEAFF. CDR3 bases: TGTGCCAGCAGCCGCCCAGGGAACACTGAAGCTTTCTTT.

J is TRBJ1-4 and V is TRBV6-1; TRBD1 matches 10 bases. CDR1 and CDR2 from the germline V gene are MNHNS and SASEGT. CDR3 size: 16 residues. J lost 8 bases, V lost 6 bases, and 12 bases had no gene match. The CDR3 sequence: CASSAKTDRGKEKLFF. The CDR3 DNA follows: TGTGCCAGCAGCGCGAAAACGGACAGGGGGAAGGAAAAACTGTTTTTT.

This clonotype was seen many times. The J gene is TRBJ1-4, the V gene TRBV7-2; unclear D gene. The CDR3 length is 15 residues. Germline assignment: CDR1 SGHTA and CDR2 FQGNSA. V dropped 5 bases and J dropped 7 bases, with 17 bases sitting between them. The CDR3 DNA reads TGTGCCAGCAGCCCCGAGCAGGTTATGGGTGAAAAACTGTTTTTT. Amino acids: CASSPEQVMGEKLFF.

This clonotype was picked up many times. This chain uses TRBV4-3 with TRBJ2-6; possible D gene TRBD1, 6 bases. CDR3 length equals 18 residues. Germline V gene sequence: CDR1 LGHNA, CDR2 YSLEER. V was clipped by 0 bases and J by 1 base, with 13 bases between them. Here the CDR3 reads CASSQDPQGRSGANVLTF. CDR3 in DNA: TGCGCCAGCAGCCAAGATCCCCAGGGGAGATCTGGGGCCAACGTCCTGACTTTC.

This clonotype was seen ten or more times. This rearrangement joins TRBV10-3 to TRBJ2-3; 11 nucleotides match TRBD2. CDR3 length equals 16 residues. The ends lost 8 bases at V and 0 bases at J; junction bases unmatched: 7. CDR1 and CDR2 from the germline V gene are ENHRY and SYGVKD. The CDR3 region has the DNA TGTGCCATCGGGGCCCTAGCGGGGGGCAGCACAGATACGCAGTATTTT. Translated: CAIGALAGGSTDTQYF.

This clonotype was recorded a few times. This sequence joins TRBV7-8 and TRBJ2-1, with 8 positions matching TRBD2. The V gene's germline CDR1 is SGHVS and CDR2 FQNEAQ. After removal of 5 bases from V and 15 bases from J, the junction contained 33 bases not matched to a gene. CDR3 length: 20 residues. The CDR3 loop is CASSPARIPRLAPDLGLVFF. In nucleotides, the CDR3 is TGTGCCAGCAGCCCGGCCAGAATCCCGAGACTAGCGCCTGACCTGGGCTTGGTGTTCTTC.

This clonotype was seen a few times. The chain employs TRBV2 and TRBJ2-1; 9 nucleotides line up with TRBD1. Trimming took 5 bases from V and 14 from J; bases not matched to a gene: 7. Germline lookup yields CDR1 SNHLY and CDR2 FYNNEI. CDR3 length: 12 amino acids. CDR3 amino acids: CASSNLDRGKFF. The CDR3 coding sequence is TGTGCCAGCAGTAATCTTGACAGGGGGAAGTTCTTC.

This clonotype turned up a few times. The V call is TRBV12-5, the J call TRBJ1-3; 8 nucleotides line up with TRBD1. V was pared by 2 bases and J by 3 bases, with 9 bases of the junction left unmatched. Germline values: CDR1 LGHNT, CDR2 FRNRAP. This CDR3 region has 17 residues. CDR3 sequence (DNA): TGTGCTAGTGGTTTGTTCCTCCCGACAGGGGATGGAAACACCATATATTTT. Encoded protein: CASGLFLPTGDGNTIYF.

This rearrangement joins TRBV5-1 to TRBJ2-3; tentatively, D is TRBD2 (6 bases). V was clipped by 4 bases and J by 5 bases, with 14 bases between them. The CDR3 runs 14 residues. Germline V CDR1 and CDR2: SGHRS, YFSETQ. In DNA, the CDR3 is TGCGCCAGCAGCCCCCTTGGAGGGAAAGATACGCAGTATTTT. Amino acid sequence: CASSPLGGKDTQYF.

This clonotype was counted only a few times. The chain links TRBV18 to TRBJ1-5, with unresolved D. Per the germline V gene, CDR1 is KGHSH and CDR2 is LQKENI. With 2 bases removed from V and 3 bases from J, the gap between germline ends came to 8 bases. The CDR3 contains 14 residues. The CDR3 DNA reads as TGTGCCAGCTCACCAACGGGAGACAATCAGCCCCAGCATTTT. Protein product: CASSPTGDNQPQHF.